Below, one T cell receptor beta chain is given with its context. Its antigen is undetermined. Cells sorted by CD45RO/CCR7/CD25/CD127/CD95/CD27 comprised CD4+ naive, central memory, regulatory and stem cell-like memory cells. The source of the sample is a study of beta chain features in type 1 diabetes. CDR1 and CDR2 (germline): SGHTA, FQGNSA. With 1 base removed from V and 2 bases from J, the gap between germline ends came to 11 bases. CDR3 length: 15 amino acids. The whole isolated RNA underwent reverse transcription, so sequencing captured expressed TCRB transcripts. Sequenced by immunoSEQ multiplex PCR; TCRdb stores in-frame clones only, minus some. The sample records roughly 400,000 clones, around a tenth being singletons. General observations from the study: TCRB CDR3s were moderately but significantly shorter in Type 1 diabetes patients in all four CD4+ subsets. The influence of HLA type on TCRB rearrangement stayed undetermined. Comparison showed that naive, central memory and Treg TCRB repertoires appeared more similar among patients than among healthy donors. For patients and controls alike, PCR might favor shorter templates to the same degree.

Sample: central memory CD4+ T cells from blood. The V call is TRBV7-2, the J call TRBJ1-1; a possible D gene is TRBD1 (6 bases). This clonotype originated in a man younger than 40 with type 1 diabetes. The CDR3 DNA is TGTGCCAGCAGCTTAGAGGGCAGGGGAAACACTGAAGCTTTCTTT. The encoded protein is CASSLEGRGNTEAFF.